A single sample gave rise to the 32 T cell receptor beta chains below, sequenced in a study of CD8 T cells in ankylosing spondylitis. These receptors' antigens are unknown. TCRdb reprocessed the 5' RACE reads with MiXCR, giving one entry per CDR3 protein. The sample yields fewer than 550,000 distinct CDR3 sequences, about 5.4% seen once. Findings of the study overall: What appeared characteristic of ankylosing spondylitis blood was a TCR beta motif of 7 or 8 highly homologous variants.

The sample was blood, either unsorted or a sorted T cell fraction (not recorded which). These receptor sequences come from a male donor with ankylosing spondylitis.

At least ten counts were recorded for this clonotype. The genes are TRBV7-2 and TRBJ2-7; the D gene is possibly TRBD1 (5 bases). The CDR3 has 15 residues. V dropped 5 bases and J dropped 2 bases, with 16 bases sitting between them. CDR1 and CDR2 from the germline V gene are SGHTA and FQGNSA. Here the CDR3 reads CASSPFTGYPYEQYF. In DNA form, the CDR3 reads TGTGCCAGCAGCCCATTTACAGGCTACCCCTACGAGCAGTACTTC. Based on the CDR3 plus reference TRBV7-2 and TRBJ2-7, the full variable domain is GAGVSQSPSNKVTEKGKDVELRCDPISGHTALYWYRQSLGQGLEFLIYFQGNSAPDKSGLPSDRFSAERTGGSVSTLTIQRTQQEDSAVYLCASSPFTGYPYEQYFGPGTRLTVT.

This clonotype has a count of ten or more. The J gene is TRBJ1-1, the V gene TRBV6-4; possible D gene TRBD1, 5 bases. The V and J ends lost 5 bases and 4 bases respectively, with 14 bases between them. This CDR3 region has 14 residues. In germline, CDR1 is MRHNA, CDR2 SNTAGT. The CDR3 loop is CASSFRMGGTEAFF. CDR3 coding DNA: TGTGCCAGCAGTTTCAGGATGGGGGGCACTGAAGCTTTCTTT.

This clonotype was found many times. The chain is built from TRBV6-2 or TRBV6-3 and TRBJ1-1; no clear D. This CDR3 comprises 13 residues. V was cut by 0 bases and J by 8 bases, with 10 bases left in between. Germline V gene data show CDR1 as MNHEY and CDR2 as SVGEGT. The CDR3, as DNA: TGTGCCAGCAGTTACTCAGACGGGTTAGAAGCTTTCTTT. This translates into CASSYSDGLEAFF.

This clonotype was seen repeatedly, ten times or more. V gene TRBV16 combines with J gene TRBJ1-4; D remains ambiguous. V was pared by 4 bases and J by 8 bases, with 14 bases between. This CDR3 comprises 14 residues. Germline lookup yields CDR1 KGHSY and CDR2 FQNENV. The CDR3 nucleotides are TGTGCCAGCAGCCCCGGCAGTTGGGGAGAAAAACTGTTTTTT. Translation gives CASSPGSWGEKLFF.

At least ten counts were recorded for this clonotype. The CDR3: CASSLALWAVNTEAFF. The CDR3 DNA is TGTGCCAGCAGCTTAGCGCTTTGGGCAGTGAACACTGAAGCTTTCTTT. The chain is built from TRBV7-8 and TRBJ1-1; no clear D gene. With 0 bases removed from V and 0 bases from J, the gap between germline ends came to 11 bases. Germline loops: CDR1 SGHVS, CDR2 FQNEAQ. The length of the CDR3 is 16 residues.

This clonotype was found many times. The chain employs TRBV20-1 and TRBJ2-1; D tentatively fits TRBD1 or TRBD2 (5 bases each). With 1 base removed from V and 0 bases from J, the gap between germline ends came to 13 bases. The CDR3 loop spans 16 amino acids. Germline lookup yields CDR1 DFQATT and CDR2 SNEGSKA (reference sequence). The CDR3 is CSARVLGTNSYNEQFF. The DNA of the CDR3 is TGCAGTGCTAGAGTTCTGGGGACCAACTCCTACAATGAGCAGTTCTTC.

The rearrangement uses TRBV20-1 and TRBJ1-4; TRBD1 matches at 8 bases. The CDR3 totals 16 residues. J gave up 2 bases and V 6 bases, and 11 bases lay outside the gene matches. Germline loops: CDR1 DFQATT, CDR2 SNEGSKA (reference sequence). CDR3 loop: CSAAGTGSTTNEKLFF. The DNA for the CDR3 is TGCAGTGCCGCCGGGACAGGTAGTACGACTAATGAAAAACTGTTTTTT.

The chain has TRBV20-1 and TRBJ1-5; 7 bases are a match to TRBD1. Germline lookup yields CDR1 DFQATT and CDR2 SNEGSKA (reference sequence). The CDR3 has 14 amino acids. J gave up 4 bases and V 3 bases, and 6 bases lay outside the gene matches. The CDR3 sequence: CSAREGAWNQPQHF. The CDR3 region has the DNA TGCAGTGCTAGGGAGGGGGCCTGGAATCAGCCCCAGCATTTT.

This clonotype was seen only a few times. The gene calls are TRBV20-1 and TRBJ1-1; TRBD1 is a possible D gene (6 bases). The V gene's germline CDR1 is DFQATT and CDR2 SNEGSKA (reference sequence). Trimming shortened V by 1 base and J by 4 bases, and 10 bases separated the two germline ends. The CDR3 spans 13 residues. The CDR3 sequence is CSARVRGFTEAFF. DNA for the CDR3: TGCAGTGCTAGAGTCAGGGGCTTCACTGAAGCTTTCTTT.

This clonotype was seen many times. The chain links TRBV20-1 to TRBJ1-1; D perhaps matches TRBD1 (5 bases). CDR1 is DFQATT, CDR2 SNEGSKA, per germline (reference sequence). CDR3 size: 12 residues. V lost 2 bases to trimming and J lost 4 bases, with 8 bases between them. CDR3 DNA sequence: TGCAGTGCTAGACTCGGGGGCACTGAAGCTTTCTTT. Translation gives CSARLGGTEAFF.

CDR3 sequence reads: CASSPRTGGSEQYF. The CDR3 nucleotides read TGTGCCAGCAGTCCCCGAACAGGGGGGTCTGAGCAGTACTTC. V gene TRBV7-9 combines with J gene TRBJ2-7; 8 bases are shared with TRBD1. This CDR3 is built from 14 residues. After removal of 6 bases from V and 7 bases from J, the junction contained 11 bases not matched to a gene. CDR1 is SEHNR and CDR2 is FQNEAQ in the germline V gene (reference sequence).

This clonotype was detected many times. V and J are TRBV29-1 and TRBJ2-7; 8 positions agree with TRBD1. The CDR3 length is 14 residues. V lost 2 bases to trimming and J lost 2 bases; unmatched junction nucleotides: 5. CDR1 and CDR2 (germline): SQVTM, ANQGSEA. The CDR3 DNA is TGCAGCGTTGAACACGCAGGGGGCCCCTACGAGCAGTACTTC. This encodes CSVEHAGGPYEQYF.

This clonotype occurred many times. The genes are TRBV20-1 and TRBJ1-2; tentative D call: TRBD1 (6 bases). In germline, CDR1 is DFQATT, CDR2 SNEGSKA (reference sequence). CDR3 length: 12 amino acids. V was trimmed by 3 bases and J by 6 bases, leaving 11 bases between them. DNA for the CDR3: TGCAGTGCTAGTACAGGGTTTGATGGCTACACCTTC. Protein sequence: CSASTGFDGYTF.

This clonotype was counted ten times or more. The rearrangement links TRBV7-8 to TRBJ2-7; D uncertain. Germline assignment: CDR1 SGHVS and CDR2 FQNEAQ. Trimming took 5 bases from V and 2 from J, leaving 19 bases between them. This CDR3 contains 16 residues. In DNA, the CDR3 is TGTGCCAGCAGCGCTCGATCGACCCAATCCGCCTACGAGCAGTACTTC. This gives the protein CASSARSTQSAYEQYF.

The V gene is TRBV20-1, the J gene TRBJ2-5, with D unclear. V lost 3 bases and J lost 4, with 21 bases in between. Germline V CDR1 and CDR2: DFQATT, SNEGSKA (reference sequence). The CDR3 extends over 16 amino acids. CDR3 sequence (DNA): TGCAGTGCTAGTAATCTAATAGGGTCGGATGGAGAGACCCAGTACTTC. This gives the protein CSASNLIGSDGETQYF.

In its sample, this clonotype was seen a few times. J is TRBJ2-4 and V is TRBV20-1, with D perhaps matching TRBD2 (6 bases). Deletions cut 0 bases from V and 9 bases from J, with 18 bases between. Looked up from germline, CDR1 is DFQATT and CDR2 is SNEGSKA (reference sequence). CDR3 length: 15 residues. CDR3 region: CSARDYLAGSVIQYF. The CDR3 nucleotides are TGCAGTGCTAGAGATTATTTGGCGGGATCGGTCATTCAGTACTTC.

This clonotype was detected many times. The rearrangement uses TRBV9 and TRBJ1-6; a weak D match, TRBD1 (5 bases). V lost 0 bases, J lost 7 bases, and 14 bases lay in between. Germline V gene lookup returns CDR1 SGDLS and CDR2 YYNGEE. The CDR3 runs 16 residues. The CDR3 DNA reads TGTGCCAGCAGCGTAGCTCCGGGGCAGCAAAATTCACCCCTCCACTTT. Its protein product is CASSVAPGQQNSPLHF.

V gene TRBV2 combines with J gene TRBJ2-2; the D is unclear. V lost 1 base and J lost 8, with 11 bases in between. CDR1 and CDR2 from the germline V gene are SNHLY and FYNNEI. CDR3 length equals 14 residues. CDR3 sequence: CASSEGRLVGELFF. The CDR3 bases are TGTGCCAGCAGTGAAGGCAGATTAGTGGGGGAGCTGTTTTTT. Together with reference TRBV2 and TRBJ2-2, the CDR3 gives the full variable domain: EPEVTQTPSHQVTQMGQEVILRCVPISNHLYFYWYRQILGQKVEFLVSFYNNEISEKSEIFDDQFSVERPDGSNFTLKIRSTKLEDSAMYFCASSEGRLVGELFFGEGSRLTVL.

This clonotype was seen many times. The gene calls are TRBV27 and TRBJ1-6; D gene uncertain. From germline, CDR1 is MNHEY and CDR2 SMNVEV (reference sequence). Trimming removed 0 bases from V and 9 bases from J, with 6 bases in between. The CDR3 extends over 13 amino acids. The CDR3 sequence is CASSLSRGSPLHF. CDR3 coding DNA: TGTGCCAGCAGTTTATCGAGAGGTTCACCCCTCCACTTT.

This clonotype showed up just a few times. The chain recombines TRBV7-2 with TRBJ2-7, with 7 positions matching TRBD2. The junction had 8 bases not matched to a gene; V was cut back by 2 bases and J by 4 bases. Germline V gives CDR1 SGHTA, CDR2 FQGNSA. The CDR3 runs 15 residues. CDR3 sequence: CASSLWASGKYEQYF. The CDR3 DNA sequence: TGTGCCAGCAGCTTATGGGCCAGCGGGAAGTACGAGCAGTACTTC. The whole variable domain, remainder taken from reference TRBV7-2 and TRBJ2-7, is GAGVSQSPSNKVTEKGKDVELRCDPISGHTALYWYRQSLGQGLEFLIYFQGNSAPDKSGLPSDRFSAERTGGSVSTLTIQRTQQEDSAVYLCASSLWASGKYEQYFGPGTRLTVT.

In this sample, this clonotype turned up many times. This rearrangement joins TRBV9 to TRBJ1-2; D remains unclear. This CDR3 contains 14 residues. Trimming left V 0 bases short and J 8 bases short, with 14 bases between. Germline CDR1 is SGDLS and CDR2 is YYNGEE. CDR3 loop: CASSVDWTERGYTF. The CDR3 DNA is TGTGCCAGCAGCGTAGACTGGACCGAACGCGGCTACACCTTC.

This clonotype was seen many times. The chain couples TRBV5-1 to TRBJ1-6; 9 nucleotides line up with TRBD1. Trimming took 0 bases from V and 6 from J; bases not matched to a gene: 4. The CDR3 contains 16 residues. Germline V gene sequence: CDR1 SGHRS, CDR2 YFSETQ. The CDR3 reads CASSLVTGGLNSPLHF. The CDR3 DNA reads TGCGCCAGCAGCTTGGTTACAGGGGGCCTTAATTCACCCCTCCACTTT.

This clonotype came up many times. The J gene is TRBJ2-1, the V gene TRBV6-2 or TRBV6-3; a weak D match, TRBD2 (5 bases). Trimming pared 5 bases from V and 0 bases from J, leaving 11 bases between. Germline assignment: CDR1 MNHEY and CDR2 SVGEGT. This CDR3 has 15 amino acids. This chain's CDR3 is CASSRAVSSYNEQFF. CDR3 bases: TGTGCCAGCAGTCGAGCGGTTAGCTCCTACAATGAGCAGTTCTTC.

The CDR3 is CASSSGTHYSYEQYF. In nucleotides, the CDR3 is TGTGCCAGCAGTTCCGGGACGCACTACTCCTACGAGCAGTACTTC. This chain joins TRBV7-2 and TRBJ2-7; D is possibly TRBD1 or TRBD2 (5 bases each). CDR3 length equals 15 residues. Germline CDR1 reads SGHTA; CDR2 reads FQGNSA. The V and J ends lost 6 bases and 0 bases respectively, with 15 bases between them.

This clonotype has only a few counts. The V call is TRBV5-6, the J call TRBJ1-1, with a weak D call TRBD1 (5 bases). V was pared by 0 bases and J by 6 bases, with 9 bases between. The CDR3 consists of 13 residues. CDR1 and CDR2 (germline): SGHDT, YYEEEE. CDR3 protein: CASSLVTVPEAFF. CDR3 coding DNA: TGTGCCAGCAGCTTGGTGACAGTCCCTGAAGCTTTCTTT. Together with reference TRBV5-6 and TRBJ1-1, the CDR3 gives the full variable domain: DAGVTQSPTHLIKTRGQQVTLRCSPKSGHDTVSWYQQALGQGPQFIFQYYEEEERQRGNFPDRFSGHQFPNYSSELNVNALLLGDSALYLCASSLVTVPEAFFGQGTRLTVV.

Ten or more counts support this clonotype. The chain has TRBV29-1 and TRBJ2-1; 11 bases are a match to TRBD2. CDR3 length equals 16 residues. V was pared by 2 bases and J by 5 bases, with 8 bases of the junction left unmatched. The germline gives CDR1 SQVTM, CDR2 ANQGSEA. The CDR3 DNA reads TGCAGCGTTGAAAAGCTAGCGGGGGGCGGCAACAATGAGCAGTTCTTC. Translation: CSVEKLAGGGNNEQFF.

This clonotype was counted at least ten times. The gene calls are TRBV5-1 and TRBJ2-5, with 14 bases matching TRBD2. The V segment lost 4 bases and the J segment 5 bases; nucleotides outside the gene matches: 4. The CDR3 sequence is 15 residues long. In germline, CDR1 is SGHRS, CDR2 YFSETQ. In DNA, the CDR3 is TGCGCCAGCAGCCAGGGACTAGCGGGAGTCGAGACCCAGTACTTC. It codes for CASSQGLAGVETQYF.

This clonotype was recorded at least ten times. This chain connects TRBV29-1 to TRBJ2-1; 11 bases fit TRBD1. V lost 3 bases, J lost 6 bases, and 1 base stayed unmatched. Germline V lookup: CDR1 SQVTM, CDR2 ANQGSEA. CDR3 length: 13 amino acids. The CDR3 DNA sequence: TGCAGCGTTGAGGGACAGGGGGGCAATGAGCAGTTCTTC. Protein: CSVEGQGGNEQFF.

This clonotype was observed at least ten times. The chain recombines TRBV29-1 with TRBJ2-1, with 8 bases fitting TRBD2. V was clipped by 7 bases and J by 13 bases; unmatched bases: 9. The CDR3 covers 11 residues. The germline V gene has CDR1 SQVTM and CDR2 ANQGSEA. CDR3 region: CSEATGGPQFF. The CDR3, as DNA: TGCAGCGAAGCCACGGGAGGGCCTCAGTTCTTC.

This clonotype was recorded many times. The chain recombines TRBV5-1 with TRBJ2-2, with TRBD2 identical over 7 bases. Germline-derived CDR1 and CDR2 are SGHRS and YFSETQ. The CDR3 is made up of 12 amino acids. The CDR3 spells CAQGGRSGELFF. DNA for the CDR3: TGCGCACAAGGCGGGAGATCCGGGGAGCTGTTTTTT.

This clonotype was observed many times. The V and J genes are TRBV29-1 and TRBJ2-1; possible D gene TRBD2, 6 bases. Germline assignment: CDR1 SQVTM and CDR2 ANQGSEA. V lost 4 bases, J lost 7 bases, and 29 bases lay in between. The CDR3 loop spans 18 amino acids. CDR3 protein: CSVVFIVGGHLPLNEQFF. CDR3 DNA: TGCAGCGTTGTTTTTATTGTGGGAGGCCATCTACCCCTAAATGAGCAGTTCTTC.

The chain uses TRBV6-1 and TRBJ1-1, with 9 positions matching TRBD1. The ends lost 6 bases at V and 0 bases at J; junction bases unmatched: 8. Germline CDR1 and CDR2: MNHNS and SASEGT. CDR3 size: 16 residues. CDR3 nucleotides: TGTGCCAGCAGCCGGGACAGGGAATTGATGAACACTGAAGCTTTCTTT. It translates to CASSRDRELMNTEAFF.